The next 27 T cell receptor beta chains were all read from a single sample in a study of T cell repertoires in cytomegalovirus infection. TCRdb reprocessed the reads via MiXCR and lists one record per CDR3 protein. The sample carries about 740,000 distinct CDR3 sequences, about 40% recorded once. The specimen was PBMCs. The receptors were sampled from a human donor in good health (CMV status not recorded). Some clones in this sample may be carry-over from other donors' samples.

Many counts were recorded for this clonotype. The chain has TRBV7-2 and TRBJ2-7; D remains ambiguous. Germline V CDR1 and CDR2: SGHTA, FQGNSA. V shed 5 bases and J shed 6 bases, with 11 bases lying between them. There are 12 residues in the CDR3. CDR3 residues: CASSRTGREQYF. The CDR3, as DNA: TGTGCCAGCAGCCGTACCGGACGCGAGCAGTACTTC.

This clonotype was observed at least ten times. The chain couples TRBV7-2 to TRBJ2-1, with 10 bases that match TRBD2. The germline gives CDR1 SGHTA, CDR2 FQGNSA. Trimming cost V 7 bases and J 5 bases; bases outside gene matches: 5. The CDR3 length is 14 residues. CDR3 DNA sequence: TGTGCCAGCAAGAGGACTAGCGGAGACAATGAGCAGTTCTTC. It translates to CASKRTSGDNEQFF.

This clonotype appeared a few times. The V gene is TRBV25-1, the J gene TRBJ2-7, with D possibly TRBD2 on 6 matching bases. Germline CDR1 MGHDK, CDR2 SYGVNS. Deletions cut 6 bases from V and 2 bases from J, with 17 bases between. This CDR3 is built from 15 residues. Here the CDR3 reads CASRREGSGTYEQYF. The CDR3 DNA sequence: TGTGCCAGCAGACGGGAAGGTAGCGGCACCTACGAGCAGTACTTC.

The CDR3 DNA reads TGTGCCAGCAGCTTATCTGGGCGACAGGCACATGAAAAACTGTTTTTT. This gives the protein CASSLSGRQAHEKLFF. The rearrangement uses TRBV7-9 and TRBJ1-4, with D possibly TRBD1 on 6 matching bases. Trimming stripped 2 bases from V and 6 bases from J, with 16 bases between. Germline CDR1 SEHNR, CDR2 FQNEAQ (reference sequence). CDR3 length: 16 residues.

The V and J genes are TRBV18 and TRBJ1-5; D ambiguous. The CDR3 extends over 17 amino acids. Trimming stripped 6 bases from V and 1 base from J, with 19 bases between. Per germline, CDR1 KGHSH and CDR2 LQKENI. CDR3 in DNA: TGTGCCAGCTCCAGCGAGCGCCCCCGGGGAAGCAATCAGCCCCAGCATTTT. Translation gives CASSSERPRGSNQPQHF.

Only a few counts were recorded for this clonotype. The chain carries TRBV7-2 and TRBJ1-5; TRBD1 might be the D (6 bases). The V end was cut by 5 bases, the J end by 4 bases, with 18 bases between. The CDR3 is 16 residues long. CDR1 and CDR2 from the germline V gene are SGHTA and FQGNSA. CDR3 protein: CASSPDRSLRNQPQHF. CDR3 DNA sequence: TGTGCCAGCAGCCCCGACAGGTCCCTACGGAATCAGCCCCAGCATTTT.

On this clonotype: This may stem from a read error, because a much larger clone lies one nucleotide away. The V call is TRBV6-6, the J call TRBJ2-2; 11 bases are shared with TRBD2. CDR1 MNHNY and CDR2 SVGAGI come from the germline V gene (reference sequence). This CDR3 has 15 amino acids. CDR3 in amino acids: CARSIIAGGNGELFF. For the CDR3, the DNA is TGTGCCCGCAGTATAATAGCGGGAGGGAACGGGGAGCTGTTTTTT.

The chain is built from TRBV19 and TRBJ2-5; D is possibly TRBD1 (6 bases). Germline V CDR1 and CDR2: LNHDA, SQIVND (reference sequence). The V end was cut by 7 bases, the J end by 1 base, with 16 bases between. CDR3 length: 15 residues. DNA for the CDR3: TGTGCCAGTAAACCGACAGGCTACTTCCAAGAGACCCAGTACTTC. Protein: CASKPTGYFQETQYF.

Turning to this clonotype: One end of the junction varies from germline; a read error may be responsible. The chain employs TRBV6-5 and TRBJ1-5; 7 bases are shared with TRBD1. The CDR3 is made up of 15 amino acids. In germline, CDR1 is MNHEY, CDR2 SVGAGI. The CDR3 nucleotides are TGTGCCCGCAGTGGGGACAGAAACTCATATCAGCCCCAGCATTTT. Residues: CARSGDRNSYQPQHF.

The genes are TRBV20-1 and TRBJ2-3; tentatively, D is TRBD1 (6 bases). CDR1 and CDR2 from the germline V gene are DFQATT and SNEGSKA (reference sequence). V was trimmed by 0 bases and J by 3 bases, leaving 10 bases between them. This CDR3 has 14 residues. The CDR3 protein is CSARDYRVTDTQYF. Written as DNA, the CDR3 is TGCAGTGCTAGAGACTACAGGGTAACAGATACGCAGTATTTT.

This chain joins TRBV29-1 and TRBJ2-1, with 7 bases aligning to TRBD2. The CDR3 has 16 amino acids. Germline lookup yields CDR1 SQVTM and CDR2 ANQGSEA. Germline trimming cut 3 bases from V and 5 bases from J; bases unmatched to any gene: 13. The CDR3 DNA reads TGCAGCGTTGACCGCGGGAGAACCCTACTGAACAATGAGCAGTTCTTC. As protein: CSVDRGRTLLNNEQFF.

Note on this clonotype: The missing conserved phenylalanine or tryptophan at the end of this CDR3 makes a read error likely. The chain recombines TRBV28 with TRBJ2-7; the D gene could be TRBD1 or TRBD2 (5 bases each). Germline V CDR1 and CDR2: MDHEN, SYDVKM. CDR3 size: 14 residues. Trimming took off 6 bases at V and 0 bases at J, with 12 bases between the two ends. CDR3 sequence reads: CASRGTESSYEQYL. The CDR3 nucleotides read TGTGCCAGCAGGGGGACGGAAAGCTCCTACGAGCAGTACTTA.

This chain uses TRBV25-1 with TRBJ2-1; the match to TRBD2 covers 12 bases. Germline assignment: CDR1 MGHDK and CDR2 SYGVNS. The CDR3 is 13 residues long. V was pared by 6 bases and J by 9 bases, with 3 bases of the junction left unmatched. CDR3 nucleotide sequence: TGTGCCAGCAGCACTAGCGGGAGGAGTGAGCAGTTCTTC. This encodes CASSTSGRSEQFF.

This clonotype was seen many times. The rearrangement uses TRBV7-2 and TRBJ1-2; no firm D call. V gave up 0 bases and J gave up 4 bases, with 12 bases separating them. This CDR3 spans 15 amino acids. The germline CDR1 and CDR2 sequences are SGHTA and FQGNSA. The CDR3 coding sequence is TGTGCCAGCAGCTTAGCCCGGTCCCTAGGCTATGGCTACACCTTC. This encodes CASSLARSLGYGYTF.

This clonotype occurred many times. The chain employs TRBV7-2 and TRBJ1-1; no reliable D call. The V gene lost 2 bases and the J gene lost 4 bases, with 5 bases spanning the gap. This CDR3 contains 12 residues. Germline V gives CDR1 SGHTA, CDR2 FQGNSA. The CDR3 loop reads CASSLSSTEAFF. In nucleotides, the CDR3 is TGTGCCAGCAGCTTATCAAGCACTGAAGCTTTCTTT.

This clonotype was seen a few times. The genes are TRBV15 and TRBJ1-1, with TRBD1 identical over 7 bases. Germline lookup yields CDR1 LNHNV and CDR2 YYDKDF (reference sequence). This CDR3 region has 14 residues. V was clipped by 1 base and J by 6 bases; unmatched bases: 5. CDR3 in amino acids: CATSRAAGTAEAFF. The CDR3 DNA reads TGTGCCACCAGCAGAGCGGCCGGGACAGCTGAAGCTTTCTTT.

V gene TRBV6-2 or TRBV6-3 combines with J gene TRBJ1-3; a possible D gene is TRBD1 (6 bases). Germline assignment: CDR1 MNHEY and CDR2 SVGEGT. This CDR3 is 18 amino acids long. The germline V and J ends were trimmed by 6 bases and 0 bases, with 21 bases remaining between them. The CDR3 region is CASSNPVRDTFSGNTIYF. The CDR3, as DNA: TGTGCCAGCAGCAATCCCGTTCGGGACACCTTCTCTGGAAACACCATATATTTT.

The V and J genes are TRBV20-1 and TRBJ2-3, with a tentative D call TRBD2 (6 bases). Trimming removed 4 bases from V and 6 bases from J, with 17 bases in between. The germline gives CDR1 DFQATT, CDR2 SNEGSKA (reference sequence). The CDR3 runs 14 residues. The CDR3 here is CSAIPPSEMDTQYF. As DNA, the CDR3 is TGCAGTGCTATTCCTCCTAGCGAAATGGATACGCAGTATTTT.

This sequence joins TRBV9 and TRBJ1-5, with a tentative D call TRBD1 (6 bases). Trimming removed 4 bases at V and 0 bases at J, with 11 bases between. The CDR3 length is 15 residues. Germline CDR1 is SGDLS and CDR2 is YYNGEE. The CDR3 sequence: CASSFSDSSNQPQHF. CDR3 bases: TGTGCCAGCAGCTTTTCGGACAGTAGCAATCAGCCCCAGCATTTT.

There are many counts of this clonotype. This chain joins TRBV7-6 and TRBJ2-7; 7 nucleotides line up with TRBD1. Germline V gives CDR1 SGHVS, CDR2 FNYEAQ. Trimming cost V 4 bases and J 2 bases; bases outside gene matches: 8. The CDR3 has 15 residues. This chain's CDR3 is CASSWGTELAYEQYF. The CDR3 DNA follows: TGTGCCAGCAGCTGGGGGACAGAACTAGCCTACGAGCAGTACTTC. Variable domain in full (rest from reference TRBV7-6 and TRBJ2-7): GAGVSQSPRYKVTKRGQDVALRCDPISGHVSLYWYRQALGQGPEFLTYFNYEAQQDKSGLPNDRFSAERPEGSISTLTIQRTEQRDSAMYRCASSWGTELAYEQYFGPGTRLTVT.

The chain is built from TRBV7-2 and TRBJ1-4, with no clear D. Germline CDR1 and CDR2: SGHTA and FQGNSA. The CDR3 spans 14 residues. Trimming stripped 5 bases from V and 5 bases from J, with 12 bases between. This CDR3 is CASSRRALNEKLFF. CDR3 DNA sequence: TGTGCCAGCAGCCGGAGGGCCCTAAATGAAAAACTGTTTTTT.

This clonotype showed up many times. The genes are TRBV7-2 and TRBJ1-1; D gene unclear. V was cut by 4 bases and J by 1 base, with 16 bases left in between. The germline V gene encodes CDR1 SGHTA and CDR2 FQGNSA. The CDR3 spans 16 residues. As DNA, the CDR3 is TGTGCCAGCAGCTCCCGCTCTACCTCAGGGAACACTGAAGCTTTCTTT. This codes for CASSSRSTSGNTEAFF.

V is TRBV5-5 and J is TRBJ1-1, with a tentative D call TRBD1 (5 bases). Germline V lookup: CDR1 SGHKS, CDR2 YYEKEE (reference sequence). The V end was cut by 4 bases, the J end by 5 bases, with 15 bases between. This CDR3 has 14 residues. CDR3 sequence (DNA): TGTGCCAGCAGCCCGATGGGGGGTCGGACTGAAGCTTTCTTT. Its protein is CASSPMGGRTEAFF.

This clonotype was recorded many times. The chain recombines TRBV7-9 with TRBJ2-3, with a tentative D call TRBD2 (6 bases). Germline V gene data show CDR1 as SEHNR and CDR2 as FQNEAQ (reference sequence). This CDR3 region has 15 residues. Trimming left V 0 bases short and J 2 bases short, with 9 bases between. The CDR3 DNA is TGTGCCAGCAGCTTAGCGGGAGGCCCCACAGATACGCAGTATTTT. Protein: CASSLAGGPTDTQYF.

This chain connects TRBV12-3 or TRBV12-4 to TRBJ2-2, with TRBD1 as a possible D gene (6 bases). CDR3 size: 14 residues. The germline V and J ends were trimmed by 3 bases and 7 bases, with 12 bases remaining between them. The CDR3 region is CASSFWTDGGELFF. In DNA form, the CDR3 reads TGTGCCAGCAGTTTCTGGACAGACGGCGGGGAGCTGTTTTTT.

This clonotype has a handful of counts. The gene calls are TRBV7-9 and TRBJ1-2; D gene ambiguous. From germline, CDR1 is SEHNR and CDR2 FQNEAQ (reference sequence). Trimming pared 5 bases from V and 4 bases from J, leaving 11 bases between. The CDR3 has 13 residues. The CDR3 sequence: CASSPPPSYGYTF. DNA of the CDR3: TGTGCCAGCAGCCCCCCCCCCAGCTATGGCTACACCTTC.

On this clonotype: Here the CDR3 omits its conserved ending phenylalanine or tryptophan, so a read error is the likely source. The V call is TRBV28, the J call TRBJ2-2; D might be TRBD1 (5 bases). The CDR3 extends over 15 amino acids. Trimming removed 6 bases at V and 0 bases at J, with 11 bases between. Germline CDR1 is MDHEN and CDR2 is SYDVKM. The CDR3, as DNA: TGTGCCAGCAGCGACGACAGCGCGAACACCGGGGAGCTGTTTTTG. This gives the protein CASSDDSANTGELFL.